A selection of T cell receptor beta chains follows, all from one sample in a study of Graves' ophthalmopathy and Graves' hyperthyroidism. MiXCR, run by TCRdb on the multiplex PCR reads, gives a single entry per CDR3 protein. Here the sample spans 900,000 to 1,200,000 distinct CDR3 sequences, 35% to 40% being singletons. Sequencing was done on a sample of peripheral blood or thyroid tissue (not recorded which). The receptors derive from an adult man with Graves' hyperthyroidism. Each CDR3 is given with its conserved first and last residue. D genes are given only for firm matches. The size entry is marked missing in some rows and otherwise reads once, few, many or a size class.

v_gene	abundance	j_gene	d_gene	CDR3nt	CDR3aa
TRBV25-1	NA	TRBJ2-1	NA	TGTGCCAGCAGTGTGCCGGGGGTGGCAGAGCAGTTCTTC	CASSVPGVAEQFF
TRBV11-2	few	TRBJ2-7	NA	TGTGCCAGCAGTTCTCCGGGGACGGGACAAGGAACCTACGAGCAGTACTTC	CASSSPGTGQGTYEQYF
TRBV5-1	NA	TRBJ2-7	NA	TGCGCCAGCAGCTTGAGGGCTAATAGCGAGCAGTACTTC	CASSLRANSEQYF
TRBV19	NA	TRBJ1-5	NA	TGTGCCAGTACCGATGGTGGGGTTTGGAGCAATCAGCCCCAGCATTTT	CASTDGGVWSNQPQHF
TRBV19	few	TRBJ2-2	NA	TGTGCCAGTAGTATGGATGATTTAAACACCGGGGAGCTGTTTTTT	CASSMDDLNTGELFF
TRBV19	NA	TRBJ2-2	NA	TGTGCCAGTAGTATCGGGCAGCCGAACACCGGGGAGCTGTTTTTT	CASSIGQPNTGELFF
TRBV2	NA	TRBJ1-4	NA	TGTGCCAGCCAAAGGACCGTATCAACTAATGAAAAACTGTTTTTT	CASQRTVSTNEKLFF
TRBV10-2	NA	TRBJ1-6	NA	TGCGCCAGCAGTGACTTCCTTGGCAATTCACCCCTCCACTTT	CASSDFLGNSPLHF
TRBV5-1	many	TRBJ1-1	NA	TGCGCCAGCAGATGGGGGGATCTGACCACTGAAGCTTTCTTT	CASRWGDLTTEAFF
TRBV10-3	few	TRBJ1-1	NA	TGTGCCATCAGTGAAAGAGGGTCCGGGACTTTCTTT	CAISERGSGTFF
TRBV5-1	many	TRBJ2-5	NA	TGCGCCAGCAGCTTAAAACAGGGACACGAGACCCAGTACTTC	CASSLKQGHETQYF
TRBV29-1	many	TRBJ1-2	TRBD1	TGCAGCGTTCCCGGGACAGGGGTTAACTATGGCTACACCTTC	CSVPGTGVNYGYTF
TRBV29-1	NA	TRBJ1-3	TRBD1	TGCAGCGTTGAGCTGGACAGGAGCTCTGGAAACACCATATATTTT	CSVELDRSSGNTIYF
TRBV7-2	many	TRBJ2-7	NA	TGTGCCAGCAGCTTCCCTAGCGAGCCCTACGAGCAGTACTTC	CASSFPSEPYEQYF
TRBV24-1	once	TRBJ2-7	NA	TGTGCCGGGGGCCCCTACGAGCAGTACTTC	CAGGPYEQYF
TRBV5-5	many	TRBJ1-2	TRBD1	TGTGCCAGCAGCGTCACAGCGGTCGGACAGGGCTATGGCTACACCTTC	CASSVTAVGQGYGYTF
TRBV7-2	many	TRBJ2-5	NA	TGTGCCAGCAGCTTTGCCAGCCAGGAGACCCAGTACTTC	CASSFASQETQYF
TRBV7-6	many	TRBJ1-5	TRBD1	TGTGCCAGCAGCTTAGGCAGGGGGCAAGATCAGCCCCAGCATTTT	CASSLGRGQDQPQHF
TRBV4-1	NA	TRBJ2-7	NA	TGCGCCAGCAGCCAAGATTTAGGGGGGCTTATAGGCGAGCACTACTTC	CASSQDLGGLIGEHYF
TRBV10-2	NA	TRBJ1-1	TRBD1	TGCGCCAGCAGAGTGACAGGGGGAGATGCTTTCTTT	CASRVTGGDAFF
TRBV11-2	NA	TRBJ2-2	NA	TGTGCCAGCAGCTTAGGAGACAGAACGAACACCGGGGAGCTGTTTTTT	CASSLGDRTNTGELFF
TRBV9	few	TRBJ2-2	TRBD2	TGTGCCAGCAGCGCTACTTCGCGGCAAACCGGGACTAGTGACTACACCGGGGAGCTGTTTTTT	CASSATSRQTGTSDYTGELFF
TRBV7-2	NA	TRBJ2-7	NA	TGTGCCAGCAGCTCCACCGGGACCTCGCTCTTC	CASSSTGTSLF
TRBV9	many	TRBJ2-7	NA	TGTGCCAGCAGCGCCCGGGACACTACCTACGAGCAGTACTTC	CASSARDTTYEQYF
TRBV2	many	TRBJ1-2	NA	TGTGCCAGCAGTGAGGCGAGGGCTCGAGTGTATGGCTACACCTTC	CASSEARARVYGYTF
TRBV2	NA	TRBJ2-6	NA	TGTGCCAGCAGAGAGGTAGTCGGGGCCAACGTCCTGACTTTC	CASREVVGANVLTF
TRBV7-2	many	TRBJ2-5	NA	TGTGCCAGCAGCTTAGTGACAGGACTGGGTGGAGAGACCCAGTACTTC	CASSLVTGLGGETQYF
TRBV25-1	NA	TRBJ2-7	NA	TGTGCCAGCAGTCCCCATCGGACGAACGCCTACGAGCAGTACTTC	CASSPHRTNAYEQYF